This T cell receptor (beta chain) derives from a study of blood T cell repertoires in COVID-19. The CDR3 consists of 19 residues. Trimming took 2 bases from V and 6 from J; bases not matched to a gene: 12. Germline CDR1 and CDR2: SGHVS and FNYEAQ. Some clones are missing from TCRdb's copy, which holds only in-frame ones; the method was immunoSEQ multiplex PCR. Of more than 300,000 clones in the sample, around 90% are singletons; the top ten hold more than 0.95%. The sample consisted of PBMCs or T cells enriched from blood (not recorded which). The chain recombines TRBV7-6 with TRBJ2-3, with TRBD2 matching over 15 bases. This clonotype was sampled from a woman younger than 35 who had recovered from COVID-19. The CDR3 nucleotides read TGTGCCAGCAGCTTACTATCCGGGACTAGCGGGGGGACTGGGGATACGCAGTATTTT. It specifies CASSLLSGTSGGTGDTQYF.